This T cell receptor (beta chain) was identified in a study of blood T cell repertoires in COVID-19. Background on the study: Material from acute and convalescent COVID-19 was sourced from the United States, Italy and Spain.

V gave up 6 bases and J gave up 4 bases, with 15 bases separating them. CDR3 size: 14 residues. Germline V lookup: CDR1 MNHEY, CDR2 SVGAGI. In the authors' workflow: Estimation of nucleated cell counts relied on the amplification of reference gene primers. Sequencing was performed with immunoSEQ multiplex PCR; in TCRdb, only in-frame clones are kept and a portion is missing. V and J calls plus clone size are reproduced from that table; the DNA served to infer D and trimming. Among fewer than 200,000 clones, over 80% were seen once, and the ten largest hold about 10%. The specimen sequenced was peripheral blood. This receptor was obtained from a woman older than 75 with active or convalescent COVID-19. The rearrangement joins TRBV6-5 to TRBJ1-2, with D unclear. CDR3 loop: CASSRGIGVYGYTF. The CDR3 coding sequence is TGTGCCAGCAGCCGCGGGATTGGGGTCTATGGCTACACCTTC.